A selection of T cell receptor beta chains follows, all from one sample in a study of blood T cell repertoires in COVID-19. The method was immunoSEQ multiplex PCR; TCRdb's version includes in-frame clones alone and lacks a portion of them. The sample lists approximately 260,000 clones; approximately 90% were seen once. The sequenced material came from peripheral blood. These receptor sequences come from a man aged 55 to 69 who had recovered from COVID-19. The CDR3 runs from the conserved cysteine through the conserved F or W. A D gene is named only where the DNA matches it firmly. Part of the rows lack a size; the others show once, few, many or a class for expanded clones.

clone size	D gene	J gene	CDR3 length	V gene	CDR3 protein	CDR3 DNA
once	TRBD1	TRBJ2-7	15	TRBV15	CATSRDLGTVYEQYF	TGTGCCACCAGCAGAGATCTGGGGACAGTATATGAGCAGTACTTC
.	TRBD1	TRBJ1-5	17	TRBV10-2	CASSKGQGKVGGQPQHF	TGCGCCAGCAGTAAGGGACAGGGGAAGGTAGGGGGCCAGCCCCAGCATTTT
.	TRBD1	TRBJ1-4	17	TRBV24-1	CATSDFLGDRGNEKLFF	TGTGCCACCAGTGATTTCTTGGGAGACAGGGGCAATGAAAAACTGTTTTTT
.	TRBD2	TRBJ2-3	15	TRBV5-4	CASSSPLAGWDTQYF	TGTGCCAGCAGCTCGCCACTAGCGGGGTGGGATACGCAGTATTTT
few	TRBD2	TRBJ2-5	15	TRBV2	CASRHIAGGGETQYF	TGTGCCAGCAGGCATATAGCGGGGGGAGGAGAGACCCAGTACTTC
.	TRBD2	TRBJ2-7	14	TRBV5-1	CASSLDGGAGEQYF	TGCGCCAGCAGCTTAGACGGGGGGGCCGGCGAGCAGTACTTC
.	.	TRBJ1-2	14	TRBV7-2	CASSYGRLEGGYTF	TGTGCCAGCAGCTACGGACGGCTTGAGGGCGGCTACACCTTC
.	TRBD1	TRBJ1-6	11	TRBV20-1	CSARGTGSLHF	TGCAGTGCTAGAGGGACAGGGTCCCTCCACTTT
.	.	TRBJ2-4	12	TRBV10-2	CASSEVLRIQYF	TGCGCCAGCAGTGAGGTTCTACGCATTCAGTACTTC
.	TRBD1	TRBJ2-2	16	TRBV12-5	CASGPWMTGYAGELFF	TGTGCTAGTGGTCCGTGGATGACAGGGTATGCCGGGGAGCTGTTTTTT